The T cell receptor (beta chain) under discussion was sequenced for a study of cytomegalovirus exposure and HLA in healthy donors. Although they were nominally healthy when sampled, donors likely had unrecorded immune exposures. The PCR had 60 Vbeta and 13 Jbeta primers. Profiled with immunoSEQ multiplex PCR; TCRdb holds only in-frame clones, not every one. The sample lists some 130,000 clones, around 77% seen once, with about 4.3% in the top ten. Material for sequencing was PBMCs. The receptor's source is a man aged 25 to 45 in good health.

The CDR3 DNA follows: TGTGCCAGCAGTTACTCGGACAGAACCTACGAGCAGTACTTC. It encodes CASSYSDRTYEQYF. This chain connects TRBV6-5 to TRBJ2-7; the D gene is possibly TRBD1 (6 bases). V lost 0 bases and J lost 2, with 8 bases in between. This CDR3 has 14 amino acids. CDR1 is MNHEY, CDR2 SVGAGI, per germline.